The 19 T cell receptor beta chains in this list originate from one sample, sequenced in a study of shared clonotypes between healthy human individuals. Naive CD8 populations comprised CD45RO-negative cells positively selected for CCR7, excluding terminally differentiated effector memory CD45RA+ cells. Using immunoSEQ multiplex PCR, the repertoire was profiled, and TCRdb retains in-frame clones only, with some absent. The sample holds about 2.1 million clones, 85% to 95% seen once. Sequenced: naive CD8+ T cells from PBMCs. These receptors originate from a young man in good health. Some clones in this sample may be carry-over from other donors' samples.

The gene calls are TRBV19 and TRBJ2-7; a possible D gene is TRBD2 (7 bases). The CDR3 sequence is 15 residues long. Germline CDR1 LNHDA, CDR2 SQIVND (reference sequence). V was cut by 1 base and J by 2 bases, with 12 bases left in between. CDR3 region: CASSIGRGAPYEQYF. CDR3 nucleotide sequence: TGTGCCAGTAGTATAGGACGGGGGGCTCCCTACGAGCAGTACTTC. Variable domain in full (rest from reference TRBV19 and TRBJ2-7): DGGITQSPKYLFRKEGQNVTLSCEQNLNHDAMYWYRQDPGQGLRLIYYSQIVNDFQKGDIAEGYSVSREKKESFPLTVTSAQKNPTAFYLCASSIGRGAPYEQYFGPGTRLTVT.

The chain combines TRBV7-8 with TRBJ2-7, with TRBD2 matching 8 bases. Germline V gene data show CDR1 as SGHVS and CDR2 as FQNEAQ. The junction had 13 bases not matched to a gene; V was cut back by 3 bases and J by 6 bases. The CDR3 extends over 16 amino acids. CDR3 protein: CASSFREGPRWGEQYF. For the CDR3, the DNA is TGTGCCAGCAGCTTCCGGGAGGGCCCCAGGTGGGGCGAGCAGTACTTC.

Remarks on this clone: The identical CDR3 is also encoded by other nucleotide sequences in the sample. In DNA, the CDR3 is TGTGCCAGCAGCTTTGGAGGAACTGAAGCTTTCTTT. Translated: CASSFGGTEAFF. The chain has TRBV5-6 and TRBJ1-1; D call uncertain. Germline CDR1 and CDR2: SGHDT and YYEEEE. The CDR3 contains 12 residues. The V end lost 2 bases, the J end lost 5 bases, and 7 bases lay between the germline ends.

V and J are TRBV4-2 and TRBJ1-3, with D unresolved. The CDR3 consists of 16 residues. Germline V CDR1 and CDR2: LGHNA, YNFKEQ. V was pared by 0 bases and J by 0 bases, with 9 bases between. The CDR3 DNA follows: TGTGCCAGCAGCCAAGATTCAGGCTACTCTGGAAACACCATATATTTT. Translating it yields CASSQDSGYSGNTIYF.

The CDR3 spells CASSIDRKWGVQATEAFF. The CDR3 region has the DNA TGTGCCAGTAGTATAGATCGGAAGTGGGGGGTACAGGCCACTGAAGCTTTCTTT. The chain is built from TRBV19 and TRBJ1-1, with a possible D match to TRBD1 (5 bases). Trimming removed 0 bases from V and 4 bases from J, with 21 bases in between. The CDR3 has 18 amino acids. Germline CDR1 LNHDA, CDR2 SQIVND (reference sequence).

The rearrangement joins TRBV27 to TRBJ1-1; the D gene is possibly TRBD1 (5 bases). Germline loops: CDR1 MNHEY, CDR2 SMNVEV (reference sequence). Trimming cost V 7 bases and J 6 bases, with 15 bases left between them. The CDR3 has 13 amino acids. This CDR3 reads CASNEGLGAEAFF. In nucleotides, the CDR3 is TGTGCCAGCAACGAGGGCCTAGGGGCTGAAGCTTTCTTT.

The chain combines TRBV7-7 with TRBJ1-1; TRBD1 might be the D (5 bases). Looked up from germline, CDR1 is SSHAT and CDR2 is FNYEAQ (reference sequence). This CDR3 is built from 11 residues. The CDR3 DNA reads TGTGGAAGCAGGGCCTACACTGAAGCTTTCTTT. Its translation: CGSRAYTEAFF.

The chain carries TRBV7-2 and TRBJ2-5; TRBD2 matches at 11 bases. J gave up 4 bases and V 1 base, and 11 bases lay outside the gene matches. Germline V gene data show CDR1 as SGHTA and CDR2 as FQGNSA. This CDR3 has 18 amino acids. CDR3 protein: CASSLDEVLAGEGETQYF. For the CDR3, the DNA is TGTGCCAGCAGCTTAGACGAGGTACTAGCGGGAGAGGGAGAGACCCAGTACTTC.

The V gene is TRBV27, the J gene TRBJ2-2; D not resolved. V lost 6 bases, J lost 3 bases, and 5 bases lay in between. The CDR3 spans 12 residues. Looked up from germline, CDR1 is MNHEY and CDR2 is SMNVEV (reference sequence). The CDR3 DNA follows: TGTGCCAGCAGGAGATACACCGGGGAGCTGTTTTTT. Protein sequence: CASRRYTGELFF.

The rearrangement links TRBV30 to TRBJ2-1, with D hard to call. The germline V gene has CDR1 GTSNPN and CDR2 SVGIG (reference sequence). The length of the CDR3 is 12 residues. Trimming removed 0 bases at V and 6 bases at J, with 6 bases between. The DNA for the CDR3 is TGTGCCTGGAGTGTGGATGCCAATGAGCAGTTCTTC. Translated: CAWSVDANEQFF.

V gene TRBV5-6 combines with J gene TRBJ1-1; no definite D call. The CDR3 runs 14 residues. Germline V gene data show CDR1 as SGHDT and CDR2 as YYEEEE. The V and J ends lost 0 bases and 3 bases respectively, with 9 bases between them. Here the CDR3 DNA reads TGTGCCAGCAGCTTGGGGGAATTTTACACTGAAGCTTTCTTT. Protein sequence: CASSLGEFYTEAFF. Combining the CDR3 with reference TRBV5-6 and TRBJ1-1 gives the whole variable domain DAGVTQSPTHLIKTRGQQVTLRCSPKSGHDTVSWYQQALGQGPQFIFQYYEEEERQRGNFPDRFSGHQFPNYSSELNVNALLLGDSALYLCASSLGEFYTEAFFGQGTRLTVV.

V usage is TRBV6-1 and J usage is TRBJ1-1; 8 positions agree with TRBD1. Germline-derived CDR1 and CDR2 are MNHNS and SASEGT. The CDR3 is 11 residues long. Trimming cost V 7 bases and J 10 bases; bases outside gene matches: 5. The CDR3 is CASNDRGRAFF. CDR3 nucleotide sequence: TGTGCCAGCAATGACAGGGGTCGAGCTTTCTTT.

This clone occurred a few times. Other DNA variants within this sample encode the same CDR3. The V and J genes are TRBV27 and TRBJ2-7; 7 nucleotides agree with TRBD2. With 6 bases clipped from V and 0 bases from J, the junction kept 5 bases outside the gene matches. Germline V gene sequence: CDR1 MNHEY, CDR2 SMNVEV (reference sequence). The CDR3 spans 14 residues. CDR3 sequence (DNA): TGTGCCAGCAGGCTAGCGGTTAGCTCCTACGAGCAGTACTTC. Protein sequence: CASRLAVSSYEQYF.

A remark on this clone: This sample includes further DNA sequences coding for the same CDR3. The CDR3 DNA sequence: TGTGCCTGGGATTTGGGCTATGGCTACACCTTC. Translation gives CAWDLGYGYTF. The rearrangement links TRBV30 to TRBJ1-2; no clear D gene. Per the germline V gene, CDR1 is GTSNPN and CDR2 is SVGIG (reference sequence). Trimming shortened V by 5 bases and J by 4 bases, and 8 bases separated the two germline ends. The CDR3 is 11 residues long.

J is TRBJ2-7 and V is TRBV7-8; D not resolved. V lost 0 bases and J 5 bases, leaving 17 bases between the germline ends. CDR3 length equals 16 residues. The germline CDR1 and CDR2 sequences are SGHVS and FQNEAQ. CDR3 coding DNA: TGTGCCAGCAGCTTAGCTCCTGGGGTTGGGGTCGACGAGCAGTACTTC. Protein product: CASSLAPGVGVDEQYF.

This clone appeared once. The CDR3 loop reads CTSSHSGRTLPYNEQFF. The CDR3 DNA reads as TGCACCAGCAGCCATTCAGGGCGGACCCTGCCATACAATGAGCAGTTCTTC. The chain couples TRBV1 to TRBJ2-1; the D call in the table, TRBD1, was not verified against the DNA. TRBV1 is listed as a pseudogene. The CDR3 sequence is 17 residues long.

The CDR3 DNA sequence: TGTGCCAGCAGCTGGGACAGGGGGCCTGAGCAGTTCTTC. Encoded protein: CASSWDRGPEQFF. The genes are TRBV7-6 and TRBJ2-1, with TRBD1 identical over 12 bases. With V trimmed by 4 bases and J by 9 bases, 1 base remained unmatched. This CDR3 comprises 13 residues. Germline-derived CDR1 and CDR2 are SGHVS and FNYEAQ.

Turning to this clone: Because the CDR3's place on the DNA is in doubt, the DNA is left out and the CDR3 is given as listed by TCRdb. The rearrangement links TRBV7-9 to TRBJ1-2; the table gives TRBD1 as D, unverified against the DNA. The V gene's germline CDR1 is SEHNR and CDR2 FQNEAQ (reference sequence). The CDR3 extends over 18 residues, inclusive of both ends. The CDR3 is CASSSTFGQGVGYYGYTF.

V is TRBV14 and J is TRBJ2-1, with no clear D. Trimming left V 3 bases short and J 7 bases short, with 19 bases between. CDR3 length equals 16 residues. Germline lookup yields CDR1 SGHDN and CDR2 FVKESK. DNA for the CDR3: TGTGCCAGCAGCCATACCCCAACGGGCGTCGAAAATGAGCAGTTCTTC. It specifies CASSHTPTGVENEQFF.